This TCR beta chain was captured in a study of shared clonotypes between healthy human individuals (dated by TCRdb to the early 2020s). With regard to the full study: The cohort included a few men and a couple of women between 18 and 49 years of age. Blood TCR repertoires of a handful of healthy adults were deeply sequenced to estimate repertoire size and the extent of clonotype sharing between individuals. To increase sequencing depth and limit assay-specific biases, different laboratories used diverse techniques to prepare libraries and sequence TCR repertoires. Between about 0.9 and 8.9 billion PBMCs per donor were obtained by leukapheresis. Per donor, three plates each were used for CD4 naive and CD4 memory, two for CD8 naive, and one for CD8 memory.

From its cysteine to its phenylalanine, the CDR3 spans 16 amino acids. The sequence is cut down to CDR3 DNA, 48 bases in frame from base 1. CDR1 and CDR2 were assigned from the germline V gene as KGHSH and LQKENI. The trim is 4 bases for V and 5 bases for J, with a gap of 20 bases between the germline ends. A few counts support this clone. The antigen it binds to is not known. Base qualities were left out, and no much larger clone turns up one base away. Using the deep immunoSEQ assay, multiplex PCR amplified TCR CDR3 regions from genomic DNA. Extracted genomic DNA from each cell subset was spread evenly across all wells of several immunoSEQ 96-well plates, with each plate serving as a replicate. For sorted subsets, about 220 ng of genomic DNA, equivalent to 25,000 to 35,000 T cell genomes, went into each replicate PCR. Purified libraries were measured with a Qubit 3.0 fluorometer, size-checked on a Bioanalyzer 2100, and measured again with the KAPA Library Quantification kit. Every immunoSEQ 96-well plate was sequenced on a dedicated single-read 150-cycle Illumina NextSeq 550 flow cell. From the authors' description of their analysis: Because the immunoSEQ output included only junctional sequences and no quality scores, the filtering could not be the same as the filtering used for full-length reads. Sequences were annotated with PyIR, a Python wrapper for IgBLAST v1.9, using IMGT germline references to assign V/J genes and CDR3. Any read was removed if the V/J assignment was weak (E-value above 1e-6), the CDR3 was missing, or the read contained stop codons, out-of-frame junctions, or ambiguous translated residues. V3J clonotypes were defined as sequences sharing an identical inferred V gene, J gene, and CDR3 amino acid sequence. Percentage overlap between repertoires was computed as shared unique clonotypes divided by the size of the smaller repertoire. Richness of each repertoire was evaluated using RTK rarefaction, the Chao1 estimator, and Recon v2.1 estimates of unobserved clonotypes. For all TCRbeta clonotypes obtained by the gDNA method from several donors, generation probabilities were computed with OLGA. This is the immuneACCESS table as TCRdb keeps it, with only in-frame sequences that have V and J called. A part of the clones is gone; compared with another copy, unresolved V genes explain less than half, and the rest is unexplained. V, J and clone size reflect that table, while D and trimming were determined from the DNA. This sample comprises more than 2,000,000 clones, more than 80% of them detected only once. About 0.41% of the sample belongs to the ten largest clones.

Beyond this particular receptor, the publication reports: Incomplete sequencing was indicated by rarefaction of sorted-subset datasets, despite the large sequencing depth. Estimated clonotype richness was generally larger for naive than for memory subsets. Sampling was limited to blood, and TCR repertoires in tissue likely differ from TCR repertoires in blood. Compared with non-shared clonotypes, clonotypes shared by all four sorted-subset donors had higher generation probabilities. Across a handful of donors, approximately 5% of naive CD4, 3% to 4% of naive CD8, roughly 2.3% of memory CD4, and 0.4% of memory CD8 clonotypes were shared. The genetic and exposure-history diversity represented was limited by the small number of donors. Based on pairwise subsampling, the degree of clonotype sharing among donors was expected to be affected by sequencing depth.

The donors were healthy, HIV-negative adults with no recently reported acute infections or vaccinations. Only Caucasian adults living in Nashville, Tennessee, USA were represented among the donors. CD4+ T cells were enriched by magnetic negative selection, after which naive cells were positively selected on CD45RA and the negative fraction was taken as the memory subset. After blood collection by leukapheresis, PBMCs were isolated using Ficoll-Histopaque density gradient centrifugation and then cryopreserved in the vapor phase of liquid nitrogen. Analytical flow cytometry was used to check the purity and quantity of every magnetically sorted T cell population. Genomic DNA was isolated from every sorted fraction and measured by UV absorbance on a Nanodrop 2000c.

The sample was naive CD4+ T cells from PBMCs. This sample's cell subset or site label indicates: CD45RA+ positively selected. This clonotype originated in a man younger than 35 in good health. Some clones in this sample may be carry-over from other donors' samples. This chain is built from TRBV18 and TRBJ1-2, and TRBD1 may be the D gene, going by 5 matching bases. The DNA sequence is given as TGTGCCAGCTCACTCTCCGAGGCGGACAAGGGGTATGGCTACACCTTC. It specifies CASSLSEADKGYGYTF.